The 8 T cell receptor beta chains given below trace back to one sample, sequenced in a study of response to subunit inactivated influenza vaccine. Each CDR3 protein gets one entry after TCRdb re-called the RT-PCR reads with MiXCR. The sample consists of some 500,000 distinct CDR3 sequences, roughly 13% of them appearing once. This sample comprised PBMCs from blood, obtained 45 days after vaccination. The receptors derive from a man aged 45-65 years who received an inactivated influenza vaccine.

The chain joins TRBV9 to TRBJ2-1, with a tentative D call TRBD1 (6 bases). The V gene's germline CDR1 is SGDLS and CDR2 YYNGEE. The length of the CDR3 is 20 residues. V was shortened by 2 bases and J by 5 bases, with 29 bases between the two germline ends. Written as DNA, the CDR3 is TGTGCCAGCAGCGTCAACCCCGGGGACAATTGGGGATCGGGGAACAATGAGCAGTTCTTC. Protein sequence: CASSVNPGDNWGSGNNEQFF.

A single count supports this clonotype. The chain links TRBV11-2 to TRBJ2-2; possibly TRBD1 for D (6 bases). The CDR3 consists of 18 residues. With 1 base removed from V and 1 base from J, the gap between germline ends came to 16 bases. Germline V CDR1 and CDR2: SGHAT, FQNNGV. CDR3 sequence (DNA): TGTGCCAGCAGCTTAGGTCACTGGGGGCGCGGGAACACCGGGGAGCTGTTTTTT. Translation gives CASSLGHWGRGNTGELFF.

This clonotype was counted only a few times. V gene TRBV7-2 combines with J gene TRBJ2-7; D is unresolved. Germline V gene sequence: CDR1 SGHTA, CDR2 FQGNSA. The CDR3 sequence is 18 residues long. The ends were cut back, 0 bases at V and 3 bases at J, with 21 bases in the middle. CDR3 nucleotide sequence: TGTGCCAGCAGCTTAGCCCCCGGGCCCCTCAGAAGTAGCTACGAGCAGTACTTC. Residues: CASSLAPGPLRSSYEQYF.

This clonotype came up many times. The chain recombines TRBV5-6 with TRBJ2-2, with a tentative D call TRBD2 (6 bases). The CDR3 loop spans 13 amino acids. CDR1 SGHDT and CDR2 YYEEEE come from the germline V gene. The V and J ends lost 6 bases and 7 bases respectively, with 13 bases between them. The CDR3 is CASTVVRGGELFF. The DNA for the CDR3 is TGTGCCAGCACCGTAGTGCGGGGCGGGGAGCTGTTTTTT.

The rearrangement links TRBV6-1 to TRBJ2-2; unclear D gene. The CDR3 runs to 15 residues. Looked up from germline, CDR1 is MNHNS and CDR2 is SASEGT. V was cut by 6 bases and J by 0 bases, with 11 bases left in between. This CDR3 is CASSRTVANTGELFF. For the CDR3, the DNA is TGTGCCAGCAGCCGGACCGTCGCGAACACCGGGGAGCTGTTTTTT.

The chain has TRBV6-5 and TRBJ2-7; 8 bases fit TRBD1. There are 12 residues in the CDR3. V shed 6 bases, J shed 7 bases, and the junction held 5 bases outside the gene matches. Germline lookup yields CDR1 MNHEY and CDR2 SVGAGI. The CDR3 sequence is CASRDRAWEQYF. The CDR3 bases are TGTGCCAGCAGGGACAGGGCTTGGGAGCAGTACTTC.

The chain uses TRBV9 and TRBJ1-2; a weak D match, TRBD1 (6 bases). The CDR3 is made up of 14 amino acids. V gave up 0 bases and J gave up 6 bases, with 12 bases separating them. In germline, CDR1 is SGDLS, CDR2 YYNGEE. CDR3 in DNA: TGTGCCAGCAGCGTAGACTCACAGGGTGATGGCTACACCTTC. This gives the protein CASSVDSQGDGYTF.

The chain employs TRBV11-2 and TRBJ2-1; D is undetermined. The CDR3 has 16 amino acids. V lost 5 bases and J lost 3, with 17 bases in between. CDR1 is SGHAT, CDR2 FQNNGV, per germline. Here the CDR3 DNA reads TGTGCCAGCAGCCCCAGACGCTCGGACCACTACAATGAGCAGTTCTTC. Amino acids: CASSPRRSDHYNEQFF.